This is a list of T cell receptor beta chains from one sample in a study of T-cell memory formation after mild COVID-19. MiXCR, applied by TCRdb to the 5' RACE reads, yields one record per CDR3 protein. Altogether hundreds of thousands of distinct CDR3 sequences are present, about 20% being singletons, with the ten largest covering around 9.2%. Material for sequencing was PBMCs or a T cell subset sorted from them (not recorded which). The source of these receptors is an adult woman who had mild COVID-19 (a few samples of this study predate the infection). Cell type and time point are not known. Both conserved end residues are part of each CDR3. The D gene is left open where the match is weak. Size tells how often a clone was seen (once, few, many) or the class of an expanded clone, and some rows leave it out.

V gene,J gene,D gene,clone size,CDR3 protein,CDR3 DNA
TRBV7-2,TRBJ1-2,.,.,CASSYGMDYGYTF,TGTGCCAGCAGCTACGGCATGGACTATGGCTACACCTTC
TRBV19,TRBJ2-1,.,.,CASSIAWSSYNEQFF,TGTGCCAGTAGTATAGCGTGGAGCTCCTACAATGAGCAGTTCTTC
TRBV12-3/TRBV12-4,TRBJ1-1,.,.,CASNSQGNTEAFF,TGTGCCAGCAATTCACAGGGGAACACTGAAGCTTTCTTT
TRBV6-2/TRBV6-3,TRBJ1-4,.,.,CASSADLGTTNEKLFF,TGTGCCAGCAGTGCCGACCTCGGGACAACTAATGAAAAACTGTTTTTT
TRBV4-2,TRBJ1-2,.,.,CASSQDHYGYTF,TGTGCCAGCAGCCAAGACCACTATGGCTACACCTTC
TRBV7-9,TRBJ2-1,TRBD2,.,CASSLARGGIYNEQFF,TGTGCCAGCAGCTTAGCTCGCGGGGGGATCTACAATGAGCAGTTCTTC
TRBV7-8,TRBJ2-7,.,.,CASSSITGGSYEQYF,TGTGCCAGCAGTTCCATAACGGGGGGCTCTTACGAGCAGTACTTC
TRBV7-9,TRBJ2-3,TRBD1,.,CASSWTGLGTDTQYF,TGTGCCAGCAGCTGGACAGGGCTCGGCACAGATACGCAGTATTTT
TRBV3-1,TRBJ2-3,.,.,CASSQGEGVGDTQYF,TGTGCCAGCAGCCAGGGTGAGGGAGTCGGGGATACGCAGTATTTT
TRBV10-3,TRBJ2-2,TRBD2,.,CAIRSGGANGELFF,TGTGCCATCAGAAGCGGGGGGGCAAACGGGGAGCTGTTTTTT
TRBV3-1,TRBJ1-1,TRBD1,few,CASSLEWDRDTEAFF,TGTGCCAGCAGCCTGGAATGGGACAGGGACACTGAAGCTTTCTTT
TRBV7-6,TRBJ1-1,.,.,CASSLQVLFTEAFF,TGTGCCAGCAGCTTACAGGTTTTATTCACTGAAGCTTTCTTT
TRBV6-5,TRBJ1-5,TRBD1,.,CASSPRTGTNQPQHF,TGTGCCAGCAGTCCCCGGACAGGGACGAACCAGCCCCAGCATTTT
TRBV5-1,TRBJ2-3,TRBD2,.,CASSPDGLAGGPADTQYF,TGCGCCAGCAGCCCCGATGGACTAGCGGGGGGGCCGGCAGATACGCAGTATTTT
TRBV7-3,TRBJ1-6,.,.,CASSLTPLVNSPLHF,TGTGCCAGCAGCTTAACCCCTTTAGTTAATTCACCCCTCCACTTT
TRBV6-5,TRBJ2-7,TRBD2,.,CASSYPVGAGGQEQYF,TGTGCCAGCAGTTACCCGGTCGGGGCGGGGGGGCAAGAGCAGTACTTC
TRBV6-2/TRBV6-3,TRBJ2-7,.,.,CASSADLAGEQYF,TGTGCCAGCAGCGCCGACCTTGCGGGCGAGCAGTACTTC
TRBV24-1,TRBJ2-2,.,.,CATSDFRSSDTGELFF,TGTGCCACCAGTGATTTCAGATCCTCGGACACCGGGGAGCTGTTTTTT
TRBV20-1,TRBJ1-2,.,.,CSATQHHGYTF,TGCAGTGCTACTCAACATCATGGCTACACCTTC
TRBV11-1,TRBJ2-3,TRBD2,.,CASSSPPGVAGGPITDTQYF,TGTGCCAGCAGCTCCCCACCGGGGGTAGCGGGGGGACCCATCACAGATACGCAGTATTTT
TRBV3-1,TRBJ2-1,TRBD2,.,CASSLGGRAMGEQFF,TGTGCCAGCAGCCTCGGCGGGAGGGCCATGGGCGAGCAGTTCTTC
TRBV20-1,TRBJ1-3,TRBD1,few,CSAREGGARNTIYF,TGCAGTGCTAGGGAAGGGGGCGCAAGAAACACCATATATTTT
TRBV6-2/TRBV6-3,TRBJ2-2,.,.,CASSYGGNTGELFF,TGTGCCAGCAGTTACGGCGGAAACACCGGGGAGCTGTTTTTT
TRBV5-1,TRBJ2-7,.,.,CASRGRDSYEQYF,TGCGCCAGCAGGGGCAGGGACTCCTACGAGCAGTACTTC
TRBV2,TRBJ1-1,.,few,CASTDGPGEAFF,TGTGCCAGCACCGACGGTCCTGGTGAAGCTTTCTTT
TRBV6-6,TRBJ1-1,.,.,CASSYVAWVANTEAFF,TGTGCCAGCAGTTACGTTGCCTGGGTCGCGAACACTGAAGCTTTCTTT
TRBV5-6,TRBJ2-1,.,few,CASSWGTSNEQFF,TGTGCCAGCAGCTGGGGGACCTCAAATGAGCAGTTCTTC
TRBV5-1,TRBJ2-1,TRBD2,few,CASSLEGSGRASYNEQFF,TGCGCCAGCAGCTTGGAAGGTAGCGGGAGGGCCTCCTACAATGAGCAGTTCTTC
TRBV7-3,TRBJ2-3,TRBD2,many,CASSGGLAGGSDTQYF,TGTGCCAGCAGCGGGGGACTAGCGGGAGGGTCAGATACGCAGTATTTT
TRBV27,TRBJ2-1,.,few,CASSSGGSGNEQFF,TGTGCCAGCAGTTCAGGTGGGTCAGGCAATGAGCAGTTCTTC
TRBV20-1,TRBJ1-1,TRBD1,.,CSAILRDRGPGPEAFF,TGCAGTGCTATTCTTAGGGACAGGGGGCCGGGGCCTGAAGCTTTCTTT
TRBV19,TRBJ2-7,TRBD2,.,CASSPGIAGVYEQYF,TGTGCCAGTAGTCCCGGGATAGCGGGGGTCTACGAGCAGTACTTC
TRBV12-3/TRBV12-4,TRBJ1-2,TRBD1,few,CASSPEGQGNYGYTF,TGTGCCAGCAGCCCCGAGGGACAGGGGAACTATGGCTACACCTTC
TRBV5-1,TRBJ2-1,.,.,CASSLVVDRQTSYNEQFF,TGCGCCAGCAGCTTGGTTGTAGACAGGCAAACGTCCTACAATGAGCAGTTCTTC
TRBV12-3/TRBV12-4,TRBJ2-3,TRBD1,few,CASSLRDSFTDTQYF,TGTGCCAGCAGTTTAAGGGACAGCTTCACAGATACGCAGTATTTT
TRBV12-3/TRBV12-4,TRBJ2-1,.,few,CASSLEAGLRNEQFF,TGTGCCAGCAGTTTAGAGGCAGGGCTCAGGAATGAGCAGTTCTTC
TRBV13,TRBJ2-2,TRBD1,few,CASSSRDRGIGELFF,TGTGCCAGCAGCTCGAGGGACAGGGGAATCGGGGAGCTGTTTTTT
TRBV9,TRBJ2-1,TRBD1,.,CASSGRTGVGYNEQFF,TGTGCCAGCAGCGGACGGACAGGGGTCGGGTACAATGAGCAGTTCTTC
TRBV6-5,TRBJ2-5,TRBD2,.,CASTARGGREETQYF,TGTGCCAGCACCGCCCGGGGGGGCCGGGAGGAGACCCAGTACTTC
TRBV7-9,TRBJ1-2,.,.,CASSLVAGDGYTF,TGTGCCAGCAGCTTAGTGGCAGGGGACGGCTACACCTTC
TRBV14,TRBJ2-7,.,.,CASSSQLQGTYEQYF,TGTGCCAGCAGCTCCCAATTACAGGGCACCTACGAGCAGTACTTC
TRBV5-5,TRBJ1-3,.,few,CASSLADSSGNTIYF,TGTGCCAGCAGCTTGGCCGACTCCTCTGGAAACACCATATATTTT
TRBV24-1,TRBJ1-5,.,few,CATSDFQLRTRVNSNQPQHF,TGTGCCACCAGTGATTTCCAACTTCGAACCAGGGTTAATAGCAATCAGCCCCAGCATTTT
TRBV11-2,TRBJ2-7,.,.,CASSQADEQYF,TGTGCCAGCAGCCAAGCAGACGAGCAGTACTTC
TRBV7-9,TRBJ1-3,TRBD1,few,CASRGDSPFAGNTIYF,TGTGCCAGCAGAGGGGACAGTCCCTTCGCTGGAAACACCATATATTTT
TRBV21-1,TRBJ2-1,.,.,CASSKPRTSGRRRRQFF,TGTGCCAGCAGCAAACCGAGGACTAGCGGAAGAAGAAGGAGGCAGTTCTTC
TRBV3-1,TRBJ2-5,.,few,CASSQQPTEQETQYF,TGTGCCAGCAGCCAACAACCGACAGAGCAAGAGACCCAGTACTTC
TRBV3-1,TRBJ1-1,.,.,CASSQGTVEAFF,TGTGCCAGCAGCCAAGGGACAGTTGAAGCTTTCTTT
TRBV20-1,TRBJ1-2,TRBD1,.,CSAGLTGGKVGYTF,TGCAGTGCAGGATTGACAGGGGGCAAAGTTGGCTACACCTTC